These T cell receptor beta chains were read from a single sample in a study of control samples from healthy donors and cancer patients. Repertoires were generated with immunoSEQ multiplex PCR, while TCRdb's copy carries only in-frame clones and drops some. Of approximately 52,000 clones listed, approximately 85% are singletons. The sample consisted of blood. Every receptor here comes from a man aged 50 or older in good health. CDR3s include the opening cysteine and the closing phenylalanine or tryptophan.

v_call	j_call	cdr3_aa
TRBV2	TRBJ2-7	CASSRLEQYF
TRBV11-2	TRBJ2-1	CASIKSGRDEQFF
TRBV2	TRBJ2-7	CASSVGQGASSYEQYF
TRBV5-1	TRBJ2-2	CASSLEPSGFLNTGELFF
TRBV5-4	TRBJ2-7	CASSWGQELVEQYF
TRBV6-5	TRBJ2-1	CASSLGLAGEQFF
TRBV5-1	TRBJ2-7	CASSLDQYEQYF
TRBV7-2	TRBJ1-1	CASSFDRASTEAFF
TRBV19	TRBJ2-7	CASSDQGGGVYEQYF
TRBV28	TRBJ2-7	CASSLRGRSYEQYF
TRBV4-3	TRBJ1-6	CASSQGRSHVGSSYNSPLHF
TRBV3-1/TRBV3-2	TRBJ1-4	CASSQQGGDEKLFF
TRBV7-3	TRBJ2-7	CASSTREDSEQYF
TRBV6-1	TRBJ1-3	CASSKGQDSSGNTIYF
TRBV28	TRBJ2-3	CASSPRWGGGTDTQYF
TRBV30	TRBJ1-6	CAWSAGQGAGYRGSPLHF
TRBV19	TRBJ2-3	CASSMGLVGADTQYF
TRBV27	TRBJ2-7	CASRPGLSSYEQYF
TRBV23-1	TRBJ1-2	CASSQSLRGLHSNYGYTF
TRBV15	TRBJ2-1	CATSRVFQPPYNEQFF
TRBV5-1	TRBJ2-4	CASSARVAGGFDIQYF
TRBV11-3	TRBJ2-1	CASSARDYNEQFF
TRBV6-4	TRBJ1-3	CASSDPGQGGPGNTIYF
TRBV10-3	TRBJ1-5	CAISESPEQPQHF
TRBV24-1	TRBJ2-2	CATSEDRTNTGELFF
TRBV11-3	TRBJ2-5	CASSLGTQQETQYF
TRBV15	TRBJ2-7	CATSRDGGGGEQYF
TRBV18	TRBJ2-7	CASSPQAGGTSPGYEQYF
TRBV6-6	TRBJ2-2	CASSRLGLASNTGELFF
TRBV2	TRBJ2-2	CASREIQVAGELFF
TRBV28	TRBJ2-2	CASSLSETGELFF
TRBV12-5	TRBJ2-5	CASGSQLAGVQETQYF
TRBV11-3	TRBJ1-1	CASSRDHGTEAFF
TRBV18	TRBJ2-7	CASSQGPTGSYEQYF
TRBV28	TRBJ2-7	CASSPPDRAYEQYF